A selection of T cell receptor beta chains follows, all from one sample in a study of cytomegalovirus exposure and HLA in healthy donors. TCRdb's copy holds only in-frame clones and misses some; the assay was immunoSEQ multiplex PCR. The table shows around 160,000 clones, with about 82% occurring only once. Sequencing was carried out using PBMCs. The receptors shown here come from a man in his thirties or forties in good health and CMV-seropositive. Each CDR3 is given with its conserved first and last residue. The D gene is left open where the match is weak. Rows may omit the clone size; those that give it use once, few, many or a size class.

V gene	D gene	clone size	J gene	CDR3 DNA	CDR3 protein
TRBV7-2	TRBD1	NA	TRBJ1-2	TGTGCCAGCAGCTTAGTAGGACGGACAGGGTCTGGCTACACCTTC	CASSLVGRTGSGYTF
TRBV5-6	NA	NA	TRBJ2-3	TGTGCCAGCAGCCGTGCCGAAAAGCGGTACACAGATACGCAGTATTTT	CASSRAEKRYTDTQYF
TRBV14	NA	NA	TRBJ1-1	TGTGCCAGCAGCCAAAGCGGGGCCTTGAACACTGAAGCTTTCTTT	CASSQSGALNTEAFF
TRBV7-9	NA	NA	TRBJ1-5	TGTGCCAGCAGCTTCGGGAGGCAGCCCCAGCATTTT	CASSFGRQPQHF
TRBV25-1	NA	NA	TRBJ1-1	TGTGCCAGCAGTGATTGGGCTTTGGGCACTGAAGCTTTCTTT	CASSDWALGTEAFF
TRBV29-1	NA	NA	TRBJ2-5	TGCAGCGTAGTCAGGGGAGAGACCCAGTACTTC	CSVVRGETQYF
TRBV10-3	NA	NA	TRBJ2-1	TGTGCCATCTTCCGCGGCGGGTACAATGAGCAGTTCTTC	CAIFRGGYNEQFF
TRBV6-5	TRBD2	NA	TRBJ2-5	TGTGCCAGCAGTTACAGACTAGCGGGGCTCCAAGAGACCCAGTACTTC	CASSYRLAGLQETQYF
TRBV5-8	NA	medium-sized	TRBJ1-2	TGTGCCAGCAGCTACGGAGGGATTAACTATGGCTACACCTTC	CASSYGGINYGYTF
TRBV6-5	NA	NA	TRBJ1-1	TGTGCCAGCAGTCCTACTACAGGGTTTATGGCTTTCTTT	CASSPTTGFMAFF
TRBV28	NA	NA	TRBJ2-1	TGTGCCAGCAGTTCGCGGGGCCCCAGGGAGCAGTTCTTC	CASSSRGPREQFF
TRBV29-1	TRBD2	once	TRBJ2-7	TGCAGCGTTGAAGGTCGAGCGGGGGCGAACGAGCAGTACTTC	CSVEGRAGANEQYF
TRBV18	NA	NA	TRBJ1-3	TGTGCCAGCTCACCGCGGGGGCGGACCTCTGGAAACACCATATATTTT	CASSPRGRTSGNTIYF
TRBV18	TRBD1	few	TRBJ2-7	TGTGCCAGCTCCCCGGGGACAGACTACGAGCAGTACTTC	CASSPGTDYEQYF
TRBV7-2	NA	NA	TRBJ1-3	TGTGCCAGCAACAAAGGACAGACTGGAAACACCATATATTTT	CASNKGQTGNTIYF
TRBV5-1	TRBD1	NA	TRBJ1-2	TGCGCCAGCAGCTTGGGACAGGGGAGTGGCTACACCTTC	CASSLGQGSGYTF
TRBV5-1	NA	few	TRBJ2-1	TGCGCCAGCAGCTTGATAGCGATCAATGAGCAGTTCTTC	CASSLIAINEQFF
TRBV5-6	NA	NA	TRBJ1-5	TGTGCCAGCAGCTATCATAGGGGGGGGGATAGCAATCAGCCCCAGCATTTT	CASSYHRGGDSNQPQHF
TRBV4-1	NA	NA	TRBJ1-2	TGCGCCAGCCGGCCAGGACTGACCAACTATGGCTACACCTTC	CASRPGLTNYGYTF
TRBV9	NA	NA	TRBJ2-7	TGTGCCAGCAGCCCCCGGTCAGGCTCCTACGAGCAGTACTTC	CASSPRSGSYEQYF
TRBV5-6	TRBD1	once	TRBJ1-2	TGTGCCAGCATAAAGGGGGCTGGCGGCTACACCTTC	CASIKGAGGYTF
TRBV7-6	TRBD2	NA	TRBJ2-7	TGTGCCAGCAGCCTGGGGACTAGCGGGGACCCCTACGAGCAGTACTTC	CASSLGTSGDPYEQYF
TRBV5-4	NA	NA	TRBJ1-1	TGTGCCAGCAGCGGTAAGAGGCAGGGAGGGACTGAAGCTTTCTTT	CASSGKRQGGTEAFF
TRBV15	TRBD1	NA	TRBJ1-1	TGTGCCACCAGCAGAGTGGGGGGGACAGGGGGCCGGGGGAACACTGAAGCTTTCTTT	CATSRVGGTGGRGNTEAFF
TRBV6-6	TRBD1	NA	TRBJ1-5	TGTGCCAGCACCGACAGGGTGAGGAGCAATCAGCCCCAGCATTTT	CASTDRVRSNQPQHF
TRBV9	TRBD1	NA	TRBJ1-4	TGTGCCAGCAGCATTTACCCCGGGACAGGGGACGATTTAAGAGAAAAACTGTTTTTT	CASSIYPGTGDDLREKLFF
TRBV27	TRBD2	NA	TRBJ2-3	TGTGCCAGCAGCCTATATAGCGGGGGTTCAGATACGCAGTATTTT	CASSLYSGGSDTQYF